Presented here are 28 T cell receptor beta chains from one specimen sequenced in a study of cytomegalovirus exposure and HLA in healthy donors (dated 2017 in TCRdb). The method behind the library was the immunoSEQ multiplex PCR assay. The multiplex PCR relied on a mix of 60 forward primers for TCR Vbeta segments and 13 reverse primers for TCR Jbeta segments. In TCRdb, the immuneACCESS table is reduced to in-frame sequences with V and J assigned. These tables do not hold every clone; where another copy was compared, an unresolved V gene accounts for under half, and the others remain unexplained. Here the sample has around 130,000 clones; around 69% occur a single time. The top ten hold approximately 2.9% of the sample. The sample consisted of PBMCs. Every receptor here comes from a human donor in good health.

This clone was observed a handful of times. V is TRBV2 and J is TRBJ1-1, with 10 positions matching TRBD1. This CDR3 spans 14 amino acids. Germline V gene sequence: CDR1 SNHLY, CDR2 FYNNEI. V lost 4 bases, J lost 6 bases, and 5 bases stayed unmatched. CDR3 nucleotide sequence: TGTGCCAGCAGTGTGGGACAGGGGAGCGCTGAAGCTTTCTTT. Its translation: CASSVGQGSAEAFF. The full variable domain, rest sourced from reference TRBV2 and TRBJ1-1, is EPEVTQTPSHQVTQMGQEVILRCVPISNHLYFYWYRQILGQKVEFLVSFYNNEISEKSEIFDDQFSVERPDGSNFTLKIRSTKLEDSAMYFCASSVGQGSAEAFFGQGTRLTVV.

The chain combines TRBV19 with TRBJ2-1, with 8 bases fitting TRBD2. The CDR3 consists of 17 residues. The J segment lost 7 bases and the V segment lost 4 bases, leaving 15 bases of the junction unmatched. Germline V gene sequence: CDR1 LNHDA, CDR2 SQIVND (reference sequence). For the CDR3, the DNA is TGTGCCAGTAGTAGACGCGGACTAGCTGAAAAGGGGAATGAGCAGTTCTTC. Amino acid sequence: CASSRRGLAEKGNEQFF.

This clone showed up just once. This rearrangement joins TRBV7-8 to TRBJ1-5; tentative D call: TRBD1 (6 bases). V lost 1 base and J 1 base, leaving 8 bases between the germline ends. The germline gives CDR1 SGHVS, CDR2 FQNEAQ. There are 15 residues in the CDR3. CDR3 sequence reads: CASSLEQGSNQPQHF. The CDR3 nucleotides are TGTGCCAGCAGCTTAGAACAGGGCAGCAATCAGCCCCAGCATTTT.

This chain uses TRBV30 with TRBJ1-4; D is unclear. This CDR3 region has 14 residues. Germline V CDR1 and CDR2: GTSNPN, SVGIG (reference sequence). Trimming pared 0 bases from V and 1 base from J, leaving 6 bases between. Written as DNA, the CDR3 is TGTGCCTGGAGTGTGGGGAGAACTAATGAAAAACTGTTTTTT. It codes for CAWSVGRTNEKLFF. The full variable domain, with the rest looked up from reference TRBV30 and TRBJ1-4, is SQTIHQWPATLVQPVGSPLSLECTVEGTSNPNLYWYRQAAGRGLQLLFYSVGIGQISSEVPQNLSASRPQDRQFILSSKKLLLSDSGFYLCAWSVGRTNEKLFFGSGTQLSVL.

J is TRBJ2-7 and V is TRBV7-6, with 7 nucleotides matching TRBD1. The germline gives CDR1 SGHVS, CDR2 FNYEAQ. This CDR3 has 15 amino acids. V lost 5 bases and J lost 5; bases outside the gene matches: 12. This chain's CDR3 is CASSQDRSVGDEQYF. The DNA for the CDR3 is TGTGCCAGCAGCCAGGACAGGTCGGTAGGTGACGAGCAGTACTTC.

The chain joins TRBV5-4 to TRBJ1-2, with D unclear. V lost 4 bases and J lost 0, with 10 bases in between. CDR3 size: 14 residues. The germline gives CDR1 SGHNT, CDR2 YYREEE (reference sequence). CDR3 residues: CASSARLANYGYTF. The CDR3 DNA reads TGTGCCAGCAGCGCACGGTTAGCTAACTATGGCTACACCTTC.

The chain combines TRBV4-3 with TRBJ2-7, with 7 positions matching TRBD2. V gave up 0 bases and J gave up 5 bases; unmatched junction bases: 10. Germline V gene data show CDR1 as LGHNA and CDR2 as YSLEER. This CDR3 comprises 16 residues. The CDR3 bases are TGCGCCAGCAGCCAAGATTGGACGGGAGGTCCCCACGAGCAGTACTTC. Residues: CASSQDWTGGPHEQYF.

The genes are TRBV11-1 and TRBJ2-3, with TRBD2 matching over 12 bases. This CDR3 has 16 residues. Germline V lookup: CDR1 SGHAT, CDR2 FQDESV (reference sequence). The V gene end was trimmed by 5 bases and the J gene end by 9 bases; junction bases not matched to a gene: 12. The CDR3 sequence: CASSPTSGGTWGTQYF. CDR3 nucleotide sequence: TGTGCCAGCAGCCCTACTAGCGGGGGGACATGGGGCACGCAGTATTTT.

The chain uses TRBV19 and TRBJ1-1; 8 nucleotides line up with TRBD1. The germline V gene encodes CDR1 LNHDA and CDR2 SQIVND (reference sequence). This CDR3 region has 16 residues. V lost 3 bases, J lost 7 bases, and 13 bases stayed unmatched. Here the CDR3 DNA reads TGTGCCAGTAGTATCCGTAAGTTTTTCACAGGGGGTGAAGCTTTCTTT. It yields the protein CASSIRKFFTGGEAFF.

In its sample, this clone was seen a few times. The chain recombines TRBV28 with TRBJ2-3, with 13 nucleotides matching TRBD2. Germline CDR1 is MDHEN and CDR2 is SYDVKM. J gave up 6 bases and V 3 bases, and 9 bases lay outside the gene matches. The CDR3 is 17 amino acids. In nucleotides, the CDR3 is TGTGCCAGCAGTTTCTGGACTAGCGGGAGAGATAGGGATACGCAGTATTTT. Protein: CASSFWTSGRDRDTQYF.

The chain has TRBV9 and TRBJ2-2; D is undetermined. Trimming cost V 1 base and J 4 bases, with 8 bases left between them. The CDR3 contains 14 residues. CDR1 and CDR2 from the germline V gene are SGDLS and YYNGEE. The CDR3 DNA reads as TGTGCCAGCAGCGTATTTACTCGCACCGGGGAGCTGTTTTTT. Translating gives CASSVFTRTGELFF.

As for this clone: At one end, the junction sequence differs from germline, possibly due to a read error. The chain carries TRBV4-2 and TRBJ1-3; maybe TRBD1 (6 bases). CDR3 size: 14 residues. Germline V gives CDR1 LGHNA, CDR2 YNFKEQ. The CDR3 protein is CANSPQGPGNTIYF. In DNA, the CDR3 is TGTGCCAACAGCCCTCAGGGGCCGGGAAACACCATATATTTT.

This rearrangement joins TRBV13 to TRBJ2-5, with 14 bases fitting TRBD2. V shed 5 bases and J 7 bases; nucleotides not matched to a gene: 12. Germline-derived CDR1 and CDR2 are PRHDT and FYEKMQ (reference sequence). CDR3 size: 17 residues. The CDR3 here is CASSMGLAGVSVRTQYF. In DNA form, the CDR3 reads TGTGCCAGCAGCATGGGACTAGCGGGGGTCTCTGTTAGGACCCAGTACTTC.

This clone has just a few counts. The chain employs TRBV7-9 and TRBJ1-2; D call uncertain. Germline V gene lookup returns CDR1 SEHNR and CDR2 FQNEAQ (reference sequence). The CDR3 is 14 amino acids. Trimming removed 1 base at V and 2 bases at J, with 8 bases between. CDR3 DNA: TGTGCCAGCAGCTTAGGGAACAGCAACTATGGCTACACCTTC. This codes for CASSLGNSNYGYTF.

The CDR3 spells CATSNPGLPMFF. The CDR3 nucleotides read TGTGCCACCAGCAACCCCGGACTGCCCATGTTCTTC. The V call is TRBV15, the J call TRBJ2-1; a weak D match, TRBD2 (5 bases). Trimming pared 4 bases from V and 15 bases from J, leaving 16 bases between. This CDR3 region has 12 residues. Germline V gives CDR1 LNHNV, CDR2 YYDKDF (reference sequence).

The rearrangement joins TRBV2 to TRBJ2-1; 10 positions match TRBD1. This CDR3 is built from 14 residues. Germline lookup yields CDR1 SNHLY and CDR2 FYNNEI. The ends lost 8 bases at V and 7 bases at J; junction bases unmatched: 8. The CDR3 here is CASEGQGIGNEQFF. The CDR3 DNA reads TGTGCCAGCGAGGGACAGGGGATCGGAAATGAGCAGTTCTTC.

V and J are TRBV19 and TRBJ2-1; a possible D gene is TRBD1 (6 bases). This CDR3 is 13 amino acids long. The germline V and J ends were trimmed by 7 bases and 9 bases, with 16 bases remaining between them. Looked up from germline, CDR1 is LNHDA and CDR2 is SQIVND (reference sequence). The CDR3 nucleotides read TGTGCCAGTACCAAACAGGGCTTTGGTGAGCAGTTCTTC. This sequence encodes CASTKQGFGEQFF.

This clone came up once. This rearrangement joins TRBV18 to TRBJ1-2, with no clear D. V was shortened by 2 bases and J by 4 bases, with 8 bases between the two germline ends. Per the germline V gene, CDR1 is KGHSH and CDR2 is LQKENI. This CDR3 has 13 residues. The CDR3 coding sequence is TGTGCCAGCTCACCATCTCAGGCCTATGGCTACACCTTC. Its protein is CASSPSQAYGYTF.

This clone turned up a few times. The V gene is TRBV29-1, the J gene TRBJ1-4, with a possible D match to TRBD1 (5 bases). V lost 3 bases to trimming and J lost 7 bases, with 18 bases between them. Germline-derived CDR1 and CDR2 are SQVTM and ANQGSEA. The CDR3 loop spans 15 amino acids. The CDR3 region is CSVDLGGRPGEKLFF. The CDR3, as DNA: TGCAGCGTTGATCTGGGGGGACGCCCCGGTGAAAAACTGTTTTTT.

The J gene is TRBJ2-3, the V gene TRBV14, with D possibly TRBD2 on 5 matching bases. V lost 2 bases and J 1 base, leaving 7 bases between the germline ends. The CDR3 length is 14 residues. Germline V CDR1 and CDR2: SGHDN, FVKESK. The CDR3 is CASSQMRGTDTQYF. Here the CDR3 DNA reads TGTGCCAGCAGCCAAATGCGGGGCACAGATACGCAGTATTTT.

The chain is built from TRBV2 and TRBJ2-7; 9 nucleotides align to TRBD1. CDR3 length: 17 residues. Germline CDR1 is SNHLY and CDR2 is FYNNEI. Trimming removed 5 bases from V and 2 bases from J; junction bases left unmatched: 13. The CDR3 bases are TGTGCCAGCAGTCGGGACTACAGGGGGCTGAGGACCTACGAGCAGTACTTC. Amino acid sequence: CASSRDYRGLRTYEQYF.

A few counts support this clone. This rearrangement joins TRBV6-1 to TRBJ1-3; 9 bases align to TRBD1. CDR3 length: 16 amino acids. Germline loops: CDR1 MNHNS, CDR2 SASEGT. With V trimmed by 3 bases and J by 3 bases, 6 bases remained unmatched. The CDR3 here is CASSDWTGVGGNTIYF. In nucleotides, the CDR3 is TGTGCCAGCAGTGACTGGACAGGGGTGGGTGGAAACACCATATATTTT.

CDR3 nucleotides: TGTGCCAGCAGCCACTGGACAGGGGCAAACACCGGGGAGCTGTTTTTT. Its protein is CASSHWTGANTGELFF. The chain uses TRBV7-8 and TRBJ2-2; 9 bases map to TRBD1. This CDR3 is 16 amino acids long. With 5 bases clipped from V and 2 bases from J, the junction kept 6 bases outside the gene matches. Looked up from germline, CDR1 is SGHVS and CDR2 is FQNEAQ. The full variable domain, completed using reference TRBV7-8 and TRBJ2-2, is GAGVSQSPRYKVAKRGQDVALRCDPISGHVSLFWYQQALGQGPEFLTYFQNEAQLDKSGLPSDRFFAERPEGSVSTLKIQRTQQEDSAVYLCASSHWTGANTGELFFGEGSRLTVL.

The gene calls are TRBV27 and TRBJ2-7; possibly TRBD1 for D (6 bases). V shed 6 bases and J shed 2 bases, with 17 bases lying between them. The germline V gene encodes CDR1 MNHEY and CDR2 SMNVEV (reference sequence). This CDR3 contains 15 residues. The CDR3 region has the DNA TGTGCCAGCAGCCAAACCGGACAGAAGACCTACGAGCAGTACTTC. Protein sequence: CASSQTGQKTYEQYF.

The rearrangement uses TRBV18 and TRBJ1-6; 9 bases line up with TRBD1. J lost 7 bases, V lost 3 bases, and 7 bases had no gene match. Germline values: CDR1 KGHSH, CDR2 LQKENI. The CDR3 extends over 16 amino acids. CDR3 region: CASSPVDRGYNSPLHF. For the CDR3, the DNA is TGTGCCAGCTCACCGGTGGACAGGGGTTACAATTCACCCCTCCACTTT. The variable domain in full, completed from reference TRBV18 and TRBJ1-6, reads NAGVMQNPRHLVRRRGQEARLRCSPMKGHSHVYWYRQLPEEGLKFMVYLQKENIIDESGMPKERFSAEFPKEGPSILRIQQVVRGDSAAYFCASSPVDRGYNSPLHFGNGTRLTVT.

V usage is TRBV5-1 and J usage is TRBJ2-3; TRBD1 matches at 8 bases. The CDR3 loop spans 16 amino acids. Germline V lookup: CDR1 SGHRS, CDR2 YFSETQ. J gave up 2 bases and V 0 bases, and 5 bases lay outside the gene matches. The DNA for the CDR3 is TGCGCCAGCAGCTTGGCAGGGGGCGCATTCACAGATACGCAGTATTTT. This translates into CASSLAGGAFTDTQYF.

This chain's CDR3 is CASSGGLGDNEQFF. The CDR3 DNA reads TGTGCCAGCAGCGGGGGACTGGGTGACAATGAGCAGTTCTTC. This rearrangement joins TRBV9 to TRBJ2-1, with D perhaps TRBD2 (6 bases). The CDR3 is made up of 14 amino acids. The germline V gene has CDR1 SGDLS and CDR2 YYNGEE. Trimming pared 3 bases from V and 5 bases from J, leaving 12 bases between.

In this sample, this clone turned up once. The chain recombines TRBV5-1 with TRBJ2-4; 7 bases agree with TRBD2. This CDR3 spans 16 amino acids. The germline V gene encodes CDR1 SGHRS and CDR2 YFSETQ. V was pared by 1 base and J by 7 bases, with 11 bases of the junction left unmatched. CDR3 residues: CASSLLGGVGENIQYF. DNA of the CDR3: TGCGCCAGCAGCTTGCTTGGGGGGGTAGGTGAGAACATTCAGTACTTC.